These 24 T cell receptor beta chains came from one sample sequenced in a study of OX40 agonist ivuxolimab in advanced cancers. The receptor library was made with the immunoSEQ multiplex PCR assay. Not all clones reach the TCRdb copy of this immuneACCESS table, which keeps in-frame sequences only. Checked studies attribute under half of the gap to unresolved V genes and leave the rest unexplained. The sample has approximately 64,000 clones on record, about 87% of them singletons. Roughly 0.7% of the sample is taken by the ten largest. This sample comprised CD4+ or CD8+ T cells sorted from blood, obtained in a trial of the OX40 agonist ivuxolimab. Every receptor here comes from an adult with an advanced solid tumor such as melanoma, head and neck, liver or kidney cancer.

The chain joins TRBV4-2 to TRBJ2-7; D may be TRBD2 (6 bases). CDR1 LGHNA and CDR2 YNFKEQ come from the germline V gene. The germline V and J ends were trimmed by 4 bases and 3 bases, with 16 bases remaining between them. This CDR3 has 15 residues. CDR3 DNA: TGTGCCAGCAGCCGAGATAGCGGACCCGACTACGAGCAGTACTTC. Translating it yields CASSRDSGPDYEQYF.

By proportion, this clone is medium-sized. DNA for the CDR3: TGTGCCAGCAGTTGGGACACGGTGAACACTGAAGCTTTCTTT. Its protein product is CASSWDTVNTEAFF. The chain carries TRBV6-1 and TRBJ1-1, with a possible D match to TRBD1 (6 bases). Trimming took 5 bases from V and 0 from J, leaving 10 bases between them. Germline V gives CDR1 MNHNS, CDR2 SASEGT. This CDR3 comprises 14 residues.

This rearrangement joins TRBV4-1 to TRBJ2-5; TRBD1 aligns across 11 bases. This CDR3 is built from 16 residues. V was pared by 5 bases and J by 5 bases, with 10 bases of the junction left unmatched. Germline CDR1 is MGHRA and CDR2 is YSYEKL. CDR3 in DNA: TGCGCCAGCAGCTGGGCCGGGACAGGGGGATTGGAGACCCAGTACTTC. This sequence encodes CASSWAGTGGLETQYF.

The genes are TRBV18 and TRBJ1-1; 12 nucleotides line up with TRBD1. The CDR3 is 15 amino acids. J was trimmed by 5 bases and V by 3 bases; bases with no gene match: 4. The germline CDR1 and CDR2 sequences are KGHSH and LQKENI. The CDR3 loop reads CASSPGQGAGTEAFF. In nucleotides, the CDR3 is TGTGCCAGCTCACCGGGACAGGGGGCAGGGACTGAAGCTTTCTTT.

This chain links TRBV30 with TRBJ2-1; D ambiguous. Between the trimmed V and J ends, which lost 0 bases and 8 bases, there was a span of 8 bases. The germline CDR1 and CDR2 sequences are GTSNPN and SVGIG (reference sequence). The CDR3 length is 12 residues. The CDR3: CAWSVLRDEQFF. The CDR3 DNA reads as TGTGCCTGGAGTGTACTACGGGATGAGCAGTTCTTC.

The table lists this clone with a few counts. This chain connects TRBV10-3 to TRBJ2-1; maybe TRBD2 (5 bases). Trimming left V 9 bases short and J 8 bases short, with 23 bases between. The germline V gene encodes CDR1 ENHRY and CDR2 SYGVKD. This CDR3 has 15 amino acids. The CDR3 is CAMRANLGRKDEQFF. Here the CDR3 DNA reads TGTGCCATGAGGGCAAACCTCGGAAGGAAAGATGAGCAGTTCTTC.

The V call is TRBV4-1, the J call TRBJ2-3; 7 bases match TRBD2. The CDR3 has 15 amino acids. Germline CDR1 is MGHRA and CDR2 is YSYEKL. V was clipped by 4 bases and J by 6 bases; unmatched bases: 10. The CDR3: CASSLPVGGADTQYF. The CDR3 DNA is TGCGCCAGCAGCCTACCGGTGGGAGGGGCGGATACGCAGTATTTT.

The CDR3 loop reads CASSQEGNKNIQYF. CDR3 sequence (DNA): TGTGCCAGCAGCCAAGAAGGCAACAAAAACATTCAGTACTTC. The chain has TRBV4-2 and TRBJ2-4; no clear D. The CDR3 totals 14 residues. In germline, CDR1 is LGHNA, CDR2 YNFKEQ. Trimming stripped 0 bases from V and 3 bases from J, with 6 bases between.

This chain uses TRBV6-5 with TRBJ2-1; TRBD1 agrees at 9 bases. This CDR3 region has 13 residues. Trimming at V came to 6 bases and at J to 6 bases, leaving 3 bases not matched to a gene. From germline, CDR1 is MNHEY and CDR2 SVGAGI. CDR3 amino acids: CASSRDRVNEQFF. DNA of the CDR3: TGTGCCAGCAGCCGGGACAGGGTCAATGAGCAGTTCTTC.

This chain uses TRBV7-9 with TRBJ2-5; possibly TRBD1 or TRBD2 for D (5 bases each). This CDR3 spans 13 amino acids. The germline V and J ends were trimmed by 5 bases and 1 base, with 8 bases remaining between them. The germline V gene encodes CDR1 SEHNR and CDR2 FQNEAQ (reference sequence). The CDR3, as DNA: TGTGCCAGCAGCCGGGGCATCCAAGAGACCCAGTACTTC. It yields the protein CASSRGIQETQYF.

The gene calls are TRBV7-9 and TRBJ2-3; 9 positions match TRBD2. CDR3 length: 15 amino acids. The junction had 8 bases not matched to a gene; V was cut back by 6 bases and J by 4 bases. Per the germline V gene, CDR1 is SEHNR and CDR2 is FQNEAQ (reference sequence). CDR3 loop: CASRLAGGFADTQYF. The DNA for the CDR3 is TGTGCCAGCAGGTTGGCGGGAGGGTTCGCAGATACGCAGTATTTT.

This sequence joins TRBV7-9 and TRBJ2-2, with TRBD2 as a possible D gene (5 bases). The CDR3 runs to 15 residues. CDR1 and CDR2 (germline): SEHNR, FQNEAQ (reference sequence). V lost 5 bases and J lost 3, with 13 bases in between. CDR3: CASSLTEAHTGELFF. The CDR3 DNA sequence: TGTGCCAGCAGCCTGACGGAGGCCCACACCGGGGAGCTGTTTTTT.

This clone was recorded once. The chain joins TRBV5-1 to TRBJ1-4, with D perhaps TRBD1 (5 bases). The CDR3 has 16 amino acids. Germline V gives CDR1 SGHRS, CDR2 YFSETQ. Trimming shortened V by 0 bases and J by 3 bases, and 12 bases separated the two germline ends. This chain's CDR3 is CASSLGQGSANEKLFF. CDR3 in DNA: TGCGCCAGCAGCTTGGGGCAGGGCAGCGCTAATGAAAAACTGTTTTTT.

The V gene is TRBV11-2, the J gene TRBJ2-3, with D tentatively TRBD2 (5 bases). The CDR3 spans 15 residues. Trimming cost V 5 bases and J 6 bases, with 18 bases left between them. Germline V lookup: CDR1 SGHAT, CDR2 FQNNGV. The chain's CDR3 is CASSPSAGNVDTQYF. The CDR3 region has the DNA TGTGCCAGCAGCCCTTCGGCCGGGAATGTGGATACGCAGTATTTT.

The chain uses TRBV15 and TRBJ2-7; D call uncertain. V was clipped by 1 base and J by 4 bases, with 8 bases between them. Germline loops: CDR1 LNHNV, CDR2 YYDKDF (reference sequence). The CDR3 is 13 residues long. In nucleotides, the CDR3 is TGTGCCACCAGCAGAGGAGGAGAATACGAGCAGTACTTC. Translating it yields CATSRGGEYEQYF.

The chain links TRBV5-1 to TRBJ2-7; 8 bases match TRBD1. The CDR3 runs 16 residues. Germline V gives CDR1 SGHRS, CDR2 YFSETQ. Trimming took 1 base from V and 0 from J; bases not matched to a gene: 6. CDR3 sequence (DNA): TGCGCCAGCAGCTTGATCGACAGGGGAGGCTCCTACGAGCAGTACTTC. Protein sequence: CASSLIDRGGSYEQYF.

J is TRBJ2-2 and V is TRBV6-5; D is perhaps TRBD2 (5 bases). Germline V lookup: CDR1 MNHEY, CDR2 SVGAGI. This CDR3 contains 14 residues. V was shortened by 7 bases and J by 1 base, with 10 bases between the two germline ends. CDR3 in DNA: TGTGCCAGCACCCTGAGCGGGAACACCGGGGAGCTGTTTTTT. Amino acid sequence: CASTLSGNTGELFF.

The sample holds a few counts of this clone. The rearrangement uses TRBV6-6 and TRBJ2-7; the D is unclear. Trimming stripped 6 bases from V and 6 bases from J, with 12 bases between. The CDR3 runs 12 residues. Germline CDR1 and CDR2: MNHNY and SVGAGI (reference sequence). The CDR3 coding sequence is TGTGCCAGCAGAACAACGTTAGGCGAGCAGTACTTC. It encodes CASRTTLGEQYF.

The rearrangement links TRBV28 to TRBJ2-3; tentative D call: TRBD1 (6 bases). Trimming removed 10 bases at V and 3 bases at J, with 11 bases between. The CDR3 has 12 amino acids. Germline-derived CDR1 and CDR2 are MDHEN and SYDVKM. The CDR3 loop is CATRGTTDTQYF. As DNA, the CDR3 is TGTGCCACTAGGGGGACAACAGATACGCAGTATTTT.

J is TRBJ2-1 and V is TRBV27, with D hard to call. The length of the CDR3 is 15 residues. Trimming took 4 bases from V and 2 from J, leaving 12 bases between them. CDR1 is MNHEY, CDR2 SMNVEV, per germline (reference sequence). This chain's CDR3 is CASSSTLGAYNEQFF. The CDR3 nucleotides read TGTGCCAGCAGTTCGACCCTGGGCGCCTACAATGAGCAGTTCTTC.

The gene calls are TRBV19 and TRBJ1-1; 7 bases are shared with TRBD1. Germline loops: CDR1 LNHDA, CDR2 SQIVND (reference sequence). V was pared by 6 bases and J by 4 bases, with 8 bases of the junction left unmatched. This CDR3 is built from 14 residues. The CDR3 here is CASRSPGTVTEAFF. CDR3 DNA: TGTGCCAGTAGATCGCCCGGGACAGTCACTGAAGCTTTCTTT. The whole variable domain, filled in from reference TRBV19 and TRBJ1-1, reads DGGITQSPKYLFRKEGQNVTLSCEQNLNHDAMYWYRQDPGQGLRLIYYSQIVNDFQKGDIAEGYSVSREKKESFPLTVTSAQKNPTAFYLCASRSPGTVTEAFFGQGTRLTVV.

J is TRBJ2-7 and V is TRBV28, with D tentatively TRBD1 or TRBD2 (5 bases each). Germline CDR1 and CDR2: MDHEN and SYDVKM. Trimming removed 6 bases at V and 2 bases at J, with 8 bases between. The CDR3 runs 12 residues. The CDR3 DNA follows: TGTGCCAGCAGGGGGGATCCCTACGAGCAGTACTTC. This gives the protein CASRGDPYEQYF.

The V and J genes are TRBV9 and TRBJ1-2; possible D gene TRBD1, 6 bases. CDR1 and CDR2 from the germline V gene are SGDLS and YYNGEE. V was shortened by 3 bases and J by 7 bases, with 16 bases between the two germline ends. The CDR3 has 14 amino acids. The CDR3, as DNA: TGTGCCAGCAGCGCGGGGGCCAGGACCAGTGGCTACACCTTC. Protein product: CASSAGARTSGYTF.

The rearrangement joins TRBV5-1 to TRBJ2-2; D call uncertain. This CDR3 has 14 residues. V dropped 0 bases and J dropped 3 bases, with 6 bases sitting between them. Per germline, CDR1 SGHRS and CDR2 YFSETQ. The CDR3 loop is CASSLDSHTGELFF. The CDR3 nucleotides read TGCGCCAGCAGCTTGGACTCCCACACCGGGGAGCTGTTTTTT.